This T cell receptor beta chain comes out of a study of blood T cell repertoires in COVID-19. The overall study: PBMCs, B-cell-depleted T cells, or T cells were the source of the cDNA or gDNA that made up the material.

CDR3 size: 14 residues. The germline V gene has CDR1 MNHEY and CDR2 SVGAGI. V gave up 4 bases and J gave up 9 bases, with 15 bases separating them. Clones were sequenced by immunoSEQ multiplex PCR, and TCRdb holds only the in-frame ones, with some missing. The sample lists about 110,000 clones; roughly 70% were seen once. This clonotype was obtained from a woman between 40 and 55 years old with acute or convalescent COVID-19. The chain employs TRBV6-5 and TRBJ2-2; the D gene is possibly TRBD2 (6 bases). Sequencing was performed on peripheral blood. Here the CDR3 DNA reads TGTGCCAGCAGTTCCCGTGGGGCGGGAAGGGAGCTGTTTTTT. Its protein product is CASSSRGAGRELFF.